This TCR beta chain originates from a study of OX40 agonist ivuxolimab in advanced cancers. Regarding the research as a whole: Ivuxolimab, which targeted the costimulatory receptor OX40 (CD134), was an agonistic, fully human IgG2 monoclonal antibody. Intravenous ivuxolimab was administered to patients every 2 weeks at six dose levels: 0.01, 0.1, 0.3, 1.5, 3 and 10 mg/kg. Of the roughly 52 dose-escalation patients, hepatocellular carcinoma was present in around 20, melanoma in roughly 15, renal cell carcinoma in 9 and head and neck cancer in 9. In the dose-escalation cohort, approximately 80% of patients were male, and the mean age was 60 years with a range of about 20 to 79. Prior anti-PD-1, anti-PD-L1 or anti-CTLA-4 therapy was permitted, and 40% to 50% of dose-escalation patients had received checkpoint inhibitors. Three dose-escalation patients achieved partial responses, one with hepatocellular carcinoma and two with cutaneous melanoma. The point of sequencing TCRbeta in the periphery was to test whether ivuxolimab changed TCR sequence diversity and drove clonal T-cell expansion. The paper covers the monotherapy dose-escalation part of the phase I ivuxolimab trial, which included N ≈ 50 patients.

The CDR3 runs 12 residues from the cysteine to the phenylalanine. Solely the CDR3 DNA is kept, with 36 bases framed from the first base. CDR1 and CDR2, looked up from the germline V gene, are SGHTA and FQGNSA. V and J lose 5 bases and 2 bases, and a span of 7 bases separates them. This clone was detected only once. It has no known antigen specificity. No much larger clone exists at a distance of one base, and base qualities are not known. Overall results and qualifications from the work: The antigen specificity of the peripheral T cells that underwent clonal expansion was not determined. At doses of 0.1 to 3.0 mg/kg, clonal expansion of both CD4+ and CD8+ blood T cells was observed from baseline to week 6. After ivuxolimab, CD8+ T cells had more expanded clones than CD4+ T cells on average. Partial responders in the 0.1-3.0 mg/kg groups had among the lowest normalized peripheral clonal expansion, especially among CD8+ T cells. Low levels of normalized T-cell clonal expansion were also seen in some patients who did not respond.

Genomic DNA was isolated from the sorted cells so that the TCRbeta CDR3 region could be sequenced. TCRbeta CDR3 regions were sequenced using the immunoSEQ Assay. TCRdb retrieved this table from immuneACCESS and kept in-frame rearrangements only. Not all clones are present; in checked studies, unresolved V genes account for under half, and no reason is known for the remainder. The sample table contains about 17,000 clones; only one count was recorded for around 83% of them. The ten largest clonotypes hold roughly an eighth of the sample. Patients with a history of autoimmune disease or receiving systemic immunosuppression were excluded from the trial. Peripheral blood for TCR sequencing was collected from all dose cohorts at baseline, on cycle 4 day 1, and on cycle 7 day 1. Samples came from an open-label, multicenter, first-in-human phase I dose-escalation trial of ivuxolimab. Adults with locally advanced or metastatic melanoma, renal cell carcinoma, hepatocellular carcinoma or head and neck squamous cell carcinoma were enrolled in the trial. CD4+ and CD8+ T cells were sorted separately from peripheral blood before TCR sequencing.

The source material was CD4+ or CD8+ T cells sorted from blood, sampled in a trial of the OX40 agonist ivuxolimab. The TCR sequence derives from an adult with an advanced solid tumor such as melanoma, head and neck, liver or kidney cancer. The receptor chain draws on TRBV7-2 and TRBJ2-7, with TRBD1 tentatively as D gene (5 bases match). DNA sequence: TGTGCCAGCAGCACGGACACCTACGAGCAGTACTTC. This translates into CASSTDTYEQYF.